This TCR beta chain was sequenced during a study of blood T cell repertoires in COVID-19. V gave up 0 bases and J gave up 2 bases, with 11 bases separating them. The CDR3 is 16 residues long. Germline-derived CDR1 and CDR2 are SGHTA and FQGNSA. Study processing details: The authors estimated nucleated cell counts from reference gene primer amplification. The protocol was immunoSEQ multiplex PCR, while the TCRdb copy is restricted to in-frame clones and leaves out a portion. V, J and clone size are those of that table, while D and trimming were read from the DNA. Among hundreds of thousands of clones, around nine tenths were seen once, and the ten largest hold 1.4% to 1.5%.

The origin of this receptor is a woman younger than 30 who had been exposed to COVID-19. The V and J genes are TRBV7-2 and TRBJ2-1, with D perhaps matching TRBD1 (6 bases). The sequenced sample was PBMCs or T cells enriched from blood (not recorded which). The CDR3 coding sequence is TGTGCCAGCAGCTTAGCGGGGGCAAGTCCCTACAATGAGCAGTTCTTC. Translation: CASSLAGASPYNEQFF.